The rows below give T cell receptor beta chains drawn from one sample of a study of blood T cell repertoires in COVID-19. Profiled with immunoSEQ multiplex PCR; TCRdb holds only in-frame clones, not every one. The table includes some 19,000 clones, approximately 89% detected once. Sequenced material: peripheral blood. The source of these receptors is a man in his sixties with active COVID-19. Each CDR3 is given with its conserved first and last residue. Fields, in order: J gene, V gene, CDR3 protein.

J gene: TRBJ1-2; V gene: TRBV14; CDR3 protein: CASSQRGGAYGYTF
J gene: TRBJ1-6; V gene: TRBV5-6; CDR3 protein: CASSLNLRGQNFYNSPLHF
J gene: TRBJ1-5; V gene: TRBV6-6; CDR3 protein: CASSYGIADQPQHF
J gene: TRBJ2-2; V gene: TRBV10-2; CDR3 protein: CASSFGLAGGAGELFF
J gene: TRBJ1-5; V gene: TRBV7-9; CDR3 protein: CASSLARQGVNSNQPQHF
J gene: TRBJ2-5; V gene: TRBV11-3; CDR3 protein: CASSLGGTSGSEETQYF
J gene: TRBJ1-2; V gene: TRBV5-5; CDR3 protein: CASSLSGLYGYTF
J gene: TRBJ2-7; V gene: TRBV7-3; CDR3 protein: CASSSGQGSSYEQYF
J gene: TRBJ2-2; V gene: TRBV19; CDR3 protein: CATDMGATGELFF
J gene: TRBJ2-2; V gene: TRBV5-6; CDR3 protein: CASSFDTGELFF
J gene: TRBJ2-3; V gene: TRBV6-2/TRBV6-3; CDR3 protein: CASTPGSGPTDTQYF
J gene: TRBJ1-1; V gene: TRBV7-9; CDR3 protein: CASSGYRAFQAFF
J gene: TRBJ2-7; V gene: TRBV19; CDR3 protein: CASRATGFSYEQYF
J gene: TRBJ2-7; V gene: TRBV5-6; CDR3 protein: CASSSGTGFFEQYF